The 8 T cell receptor beta chains in this list originate from one sample, sequenced in a study of T cell responses to AZD1222 COVID-19 vaccine (dated by TCRdb to the early 2020s). Taken with the paper, the label for time point translates to: about 28 days (+/-7) after the second vaccine dose. Library generation was performed with the immunoSEQ multiplex PCR assay. The immuneACCESS repertoire file appears here via TCRdb, limited to in-frame rearrangements. These files lack a portion of the clones; in checked studies, under half of the deficit traces to unresolved V genes, and the cause of the others is not known. The sample has about 150,000 clones on record, more than 90% of them singletons. Jointly, the top ten make up approximately 3.4% of the sample. Sequencing was performed on peripheral blood, taken 28 days after the second AZD1222 dose. These receptors came from an adult who received the AZD1222 COVID-19 vaccine.

This chain connects TRBV5-1 to TRBJ2-7; possibly TRBD2 for D (6 bases). The CDR3 spans 14 residues. The germline V gene has CDR1 SGHRS and CDR2 YFSETQ. V lost 0 bases to trimming and J lost 1 base, with 8 bases between them. The CDR3 DNA reads TGCGCCAGCAGCTTGGGCGGGACTTCCTACGAGCAGTACTTC. This translates into CASSLGGTSYEQYF.

The CDR3 reads CATSRDIMASTDTQYF. The CDR3 nucleotides are TGTGCCACCAGCAGAGATATAATGGCTAGCACAGATACGCAGTATTTT. The chain combines TRBV15 with TRBJ2-3; no clear D. Trimming removed 0 bases at V and 0 bases at J, with 10 bases between. Germline CDR1 is LNHNV and CDR2 is YYDKDF (reference sequence). This CDR3 has 16 residues.

V gene TRBV27 combines with J gene TRBJ2-1; 13 bases are a match to TRBD2. Germline lookup yields CDR1 MNHEY and CDR2 SMNVEV (reference sequence). The CDR3 contains 15 residues. Trimming cost V 8 bases and J 7 bases; bases outside gene matches: 8. The CDR3 loop is CASGLGTSGKNEQFF. As DNA, the CDR3 is TGTGCCAGCGGTCTCGGGACTAGCGGGAAGAATGAGCAGTTCTTC.

The chain carries TRBV21-1 and TRBJ1-2. TRBV21-1 is given as a pseudogene. The CDR3 length is 15 residues. The DNA for the CDR3 is TGTGCCAGCAGCAAAGCCAACGGGCGCAACTATGGCTACACCTTC. It specifies CASSKANGRNYGYTF.

The CDR3 region is CASSPRTVTYEQYF. DNA for the CDR3: TGTGCCAGCTCACCTAGGACAGTAACCTACGAGCAGTACTTC. The genes are TRBV18 and TRBJ2-7; possible D gene TRBD1, 6 bases. The CDR3 spans 14 residues. The germline CDR1 and CDR2 sequences are KGHSH and LQKENI. V was pared by 3 bases and J by 2 bases, with 11 bases between.

The V gene is TRBV19, the J gene TRBJ2-7; D is ambiguous. The V end was cut by 5 bases, the J end by 3 bases, with 14 bases between. Germline V gene data show CDR1 as LNHDA and CDR2 as SQIVND (reference sequence). The CDR3 covers 14 residues. CDR3 in DNA: TGTGCCAGTAGTGAGACCGCTGTTTTCTACGAGCAGTACTTC. Translated: CASSETAVFYEQYF.

The rearrangement joins TRBV28 to TRBJ2-5; no definite D call. The CDR3 contains 13 residues. Looked up from germline, CDR1 is MDHEN and CDR2 is SYDVKM. The V end was cut by 5 bases, the J end by 1 base, with 8 bases between. This chain's CDR3 is CASSRNFQETQYF. Written as DNA, the CDR3 is TGTGCCAGCAGTCGTAACTTCCAAGAGACCCAGTACTTC. Full variable domain (remainder filled in from reference TRBV28 and TRBJ2-5): DVKVTQSSRYLVKRTGEKVFLECVQDMDHENMFWYRQDPGLGLRLIYFSYDVKMKEKGDIPEGYSVSREKKERFSLILESASTNQTSMYLCASSRNFQETQYFGPGTRLLVL.

The chain couples TRBV21-1 to TRBJ1-2; no check of the table's D call, TRBD1, against the DNA was made. TRBV21-1 is classified as a pseudogene. This CDR3 spans 15 amino acids. CDR3 residues: CASSETQGFVYGYTF. The CDR3 DNA sequence: TGTGCCAGCAGCGAAACCCAGGGTTTTGTCTATGGCTACACCTTC.